Following are 21 T cell receptor beta chains from one sample sequenced in a study of cytomegalovirus exposure and HLA in healthy donors. Repertoires were generated with immunoSEQ multiplex PCR, while TCRdb's copy carries only in-frame clones and drops some. The sample holds under 150,000 clones, 85% to 90% seen once. Sequences were obtained from PBMCs. The receptor source for this set is a man aged 18 to 30 in good health and CMV-seropositive.

V is TRBV27 and J is TRBJ1-6; no firm D call. Trimming pared 7 bases from V and 9 bases from J, leaving 22 bases between. Germline V gene sequence: CDR1 MNHEY, CDR2 SMNVEV (reference sequence). The CDR3 length is 16 residues. CDR3 DNA: TGTGCCAGCAAAGCAAGCCCGGCTTCGGGGTCTTCACCCCTCCACTTT. This gives the protein CASKASPASGSSPLHF.

This clone was found a few times. The V gene is TRBV28, the J gene TRBJ1-1, with D hard to call. The CDR3 runs 12 residues. The V and J ends lost 1 base and 3 bases respectively, with 3 bases between them. Germline V CDR1 and CDR2: MDHEN, SYDVKM. In DNA, the CDR3 is TGTGCCAGCAGTTTATCTCACACTGAAGCTTTCTTT. Translation: CASSLSHTEAFF.

The J gene is TRBJ1-2, the V gene TRBV27, with D maybe TRBD1 (6 bases). V was shortened by 3 bases and J by 1 base, with 12 bases between the two germline ends. This CDR3 is built from 15 residues. CDR1 is MNHEY and CDR2 is SMNVEV in the germline V gene (reference sequence). CDR3 protein: CASSLFPDSNYGYTF. As DNA, the CDR3 is TGTGCCAGCAGTTTGTTTCCGGACAGTAACTATGGCTACACCTTC.

The genes are TRBV11-2 and TRBJ1-1; perhaps TRBD1 as D (5 bases). V was pared by 4 bases and J by 0 bases, with 15 bases between. Germline assignment: CDR1 SGHAT and CDR2 FQNNGV. The length of the CDR3 is 16 residues. The CDR3 here is CASSSRGVPLNTEAFF. The CDR3 region has the DNA TGTGCCAGCAGCTCTCGGGGGGTCCCACTGAACACTGAAGCTTTCTTT. Based on the CDR3 plus reference TRBV11-2 and TRBJ1-1, the full variable domain is EAGVAQSPRYKIIEKRQSVAFWCNPISGHATLYWYQQILGQGPKLLIQFQNNGVVDDSQLPKDRFSAERLKGVDSTLKIQPAKLEDSAVYLCASSSRGVPLNTEAFFGQGTRLTVV.

This clone appeared many times. The J gene is TRBJ2-6, the V gene TRBV4-1; D is possibly TRBD2 (6 bases). Trimming shortened V by 3 bases and J by 2 bases, and 17 bases separated the two germline ends. The germline CDR1 and CDR2 sequences are MGHRA and YSYEKL. The CDR3 has 18 amino acids. CDR3 region: CASSQPRRDRTGANVLTF. The CDR3 DNA reads TGCGCCAGCAGCCAGCCCCGGCGGGACCGGACTGGGGCCAACGTCCTGACTTTC.

This sequence joins TRBV25-1 and TRBJ2-1; 9 nucleotides agree with TRBD2. This CDR3 spans 15 amino acids. V lost 3 bases to trimming and J lost 9 bases; unmatched junction nucleotides: 9. Germline V CDR1 and CDR2: MGHDK, SYGVNS. CDR3 nucleotide sequence: TGTGCCAGCAGTGATGCGGGGGGGATTTGGGGTGAGCAGTTCTTC. The encoded protein is CASSDAGGIWGEQFF.

The chain has TRBV7-8 and TRBJ1-5; D is possibly TRBD1 (6 bases). CDR1 and CDR2 from the germline V gene are SGHVS and FQNEAQ. The CDR3 totals 13 residues. V was shortened by 5 bases and J by 15 bases, with 20 bases between the two germline ends. CDR3 amino acids: CASSPAGAEGGHF. The CDR3 DNA is TGTGCCAGCAGCCCAGCCGGGGCAGAAGGGGGGCATTTT. The full variable domain, its missing parts supplied by reference TRBV7-8 and TRBJ1-5, is GAGVSQSPRYKVAKRGQDVALRCDPISGHVSLFWYQQALGQGPEFLTYFQNEAQLDKSGLPSDRFFAERPEGSVSTLKIQRTQQEDSAVYLCASSPAGAEGGHFGDGTRLSIL.

This chain links TRBV6-1 with TRBJ1-5, with 7 bases that match TRBD1. The CDR3 spans 15 residues. J lost 3 bases, V lost 7 bases, and 9 bases had no gene match. Germline V gene sequence: CDR1 MNHNS, CDR2 SASEGT. The CDR3, as DNA: TGTGCCAGCACAAGGGTGGGACAGAACAATCAGCCCCAGCATTTT. This sequence encodes CASTRVGQNNQPQHF.

V and J are TRBV29-1 and TRBJ1-1, with TRBD1 matching 7 bases. V lost 6 bases, J lost 6 bases, and 7 bases stayed unmatched. Per germline, CDR1 SQVTM and CDR2 ANQGSEA. The length of the CDR3 is 12 residues. This CDR3 reads CSVLDRVSEAFF. DNA for the CDR3: TGCAGCGTCTTAGACAGGGTATCTGAAGCTTTCTTT.

This clone showed up just once. The chain recombines TRBV7-8 with TRBJ2-4, with 7 bases that match TRBD2. Trimming at V came to 1 base and at J to 8 bases, leaving 5 bases not matched to a gene. The CDR3 loop spans 14 amino acids. The germline V gene has CDR1 SGHVS and CDR2 FQNEAQ. CDR3 bases: TGTGCCAGCAGCTTAGAAGGAGGGAGGGACATTCAGTACTTC. Encoded protein: CASSLEGGRDIQYF.

The gene calls are TRBV27 and TRBJ2-7; D is perhaps TRBD1 (6 bases). Trimming cost V 6 bases and J 3 bases, with 18 bases left between them. Germline CDR1 and CDR2: MNHEY and SMNVEV (reference sequence). The CDR3 extends over 15 amino acids. CDR3 nucleotides: TGTGCCAGCAGGCTCACAGGGTTTGGTAACTACGAGCAGTACTTC. This gives the protein CASRLTGFGNYEQYF.

The J gene is TRBJ2-3, the V gene TRBV9; perhaps TRBD2 as D (5 bases). Trimming took off 2 bases at V and 4 bases at J, with 14 bases between the two ends. Germline-derived CDR1 and CDR2 are SGDLS and YYNGEE. This CDR3 is 15 amino acids long. The CDR3 DNA follows: TGTGCCAGCAGCGTCGGAGCGGACCCACCAGATACGCAGTATTTT. Translating it yields CASSVGADPPDTQYF.

V usage is TRBV7-2 and J usage is TRBJ2-3; 14 bases map to TRBD2. Germline V CDR1 and CDR2: SGHTA, FQGNSA. V was pared by 5 bases and J by 1 base, with 5 bases of the junction left unmatched. The CDR3 contains 17 residues. CDR3 DNA sequence: TGTGCCAGCAGCCAAGGGACTAGCGGGAGTGGCACAGATACGCAGTATTTT. This sequence encodes CASSQGTSGSGTDTQYF. The full variable domain, its missing parts supplied by reference TRBV7-2 and TRBJ2-3, is GAGVSQSPSNKVTEKGKDVELRCDPISGHTALYWYRQSLGQGLEFLIYFQGNSAPDKSGLPSDRFSAERTGGSVSTLTIQRTQQEDSAVYLCASSQGTSGSGTDTQYFGPGTRLTVL.

The J gene is TRBJ1-6, the V gene TRBV10-3; TRBD1 matches 8 bases. The CDR3 is 15 amino acids. Per the germline V gene, CDR1 is ENHRY and CDR2 is SYGVKD. With V trimmed by 10 bases and J by 10 bases, 15 bases remained unmatched. In DNA, the CDR3 is TGTGCCAGCAGCCAACGGACAGGGTCTGGATCACCCCTCCACTTT. Residues: CASSQRTGSGSPLHF.

This rearrangement joins TRBV5-4 to TRBJ2-3; 8 positions match TRBD2. Looked up from germline, CDR1 is SGHNT and CDR2 is YYREEE (reference sequence). This CDR3 is 15 amino acids long. Losses at the gene ends were 0 bases for V and 4 bases for J; bases not matched to a gene: 4. This chain's CDR3 is CASSLGSGSADTQYF. In DNA form, the CDR3 reads TGTGCCAGCAGCTTGGGGAGCGGGAGTGCAGATACGCAGTATTTT.

The CDR3, as DNA: TGTGCCAGCTCACCGGGACAGGTATCAGGAAACACCATATATTTT. Its protein product is CASSPGQVSGNTIYF. The chain uses TRBV18 and TRBJ1-3; 8 bases line up with TRBD1. The J segment lost 4 bases and the V segment lost 3 bases, leaving 5 bases of the junction unmatched. CDR1 KGHSH and CDR2 LQKENI come from the germline V gene. The length of the CDR3 is 15 residues.

The chain recombines TRBV7-9 with TRBJ2-6; D uncertain. CDR1 is SEHNR, CDR2 FQNEAQ, per germline (reference sequence). The germline V and J ends were trimmed by 3 bases and 4 bases, with 7 bases remaining between them. This CDR3 has 14 amino acids. The CDR3 DNA reads TGTGCCAGCAGCTTTGCCGGGGGGGCCAACGTCCTGACTTTC. This gives the protein CASSFAGGANVLTF.

This clone has more than one count but fewer than ten. This chain joins TRBV7-9 and TRBJ1-2, with D possibly TRBD1 on 6 matching bases. Germline V CDR1 and CDR2: SEHNR, FQNEAQ (reference sequence). The CDR3 sequence is 12 residues long. V was clipped by 5 bases and J by 6 bases, with 10 bases between them. The CDR3 DNA reads TGTGCCAGCAGCCCAACAGGGAATGGCTACACCTTC. Protein product: CASSPTGNGYTF.

This chain joins TRBV9 and TRBJ2-5; no clear D. Germline assignment: CDR1 SGDLS and CDR2 YYNGEE. V lost 3 bases, J lost 2 bases, and 11 bases lay in between. This CDR3 contains 14 residues. The CDR3 here is CASSADITQETQYF. As DNA, the CDR3 is TGTGCCAGCAGCGCCGACATAACTCAAGAGACCCAGTACTTC. Complete variable domain (other parts from reference TRBV9 and TRBJ2-5): DSGVTQTPKHLITATGQRVTLRCSPRSGDLSVYWYQQSLDQGLQFLIQYYNGEERAKGNILERFSAQQFPDLHSELNLSSLELGDSALYFCASSADITQETQYFGPGTRLLVL.

This chain uses TRBV6-5 with TRBJ2-3; D possibly corresponds to TRBD2 (6 bases). The germline V and J ends were trimmed by 2 bases and 4 bases, with 10 bases remaining between them. Germline V gene lookup returns CDR1 MNHEY and CDR2 SVGAGI. The CDR3 is made up of 14 amino acids. CDR3 DNA sequence: TGTGCCAGCAGTTACGGCGGGGAAGCAGATACGCAGTATTTT. Protein product: CASSYGGEADTQYF.

The V and J genes are TRBV19 and TRBJ2-7, with a tentative D call TRBD1 (6 bases). The CDR3 is 14 amino acids. CDR1 and CDR2 (germline): LNHDA, SQIVND (reference sequence). Trimming removed 0 bases from V and 4 bases from J, with 10 bases in between. CDR3 DNA: TGTGCCAGTAGTATAGAGGCGGACAGTTACGAGCAGTACTTC. It encodes CASSIEADSYEQYF. Full variable domain (remainder filled in from reference TRBV19 and TRBJ2-7): DGGITQSPKYLFRKEGQNVTLSCEQNLNHDAMYWYRQDPGQGLRLIYYSQIVNDFQKGDIAEGYSVSREKKESFPLTVTSAQKNPTAFYLCASSIEADSYEQYFGPGTRLTVT.